What follows is one TCR beta chain and its context. This sample is part of a study of identical twins. Each CDR3 protein is one row after TCRdb ran MiXCR on the 5' RACE reads. Seen here are just over 450,000 distinct CDR3 sequences, about 14% observed once, and the top ten hold around 0.52%. This CDR3 is built from 14 residues. CDR1 SGHTA and CDR2 FQGNSA come from the germline V gene. V lost 1 base and J lost 6, with 12 bases in between. This same sample was also part of a study on yellow fever vaccine responses in identical twins.

The sequencing sample was made of CD4+ T cells sorted from blood. The clonotype comes from a woman under 30 in good health. This chain uses TRBV7-2 with TRBJ2-5; D might be TRBD1 (6 bases). The CDR3, as DNA: TGTGCCAGCAGCTTAGGACAGGAGGCAAAGACCCAGTACTTC. The encoded protein is CASSLGQEAKTQYF.